A selection of T cell receptor beta chains follows, all from one sample in a study of blood T cells in healthy people across ages. TCRdb passed the 5' RACE reads through MiXCR, listing each CDR3 protein once. This sample has around 1,000,000 distinct CDR3 sequences, with 35% to 40% found just once. Material for sequencing was blood. All receptors derive from a man aged 18 to 35 in good health. Each CDR3 is given with its conserved first and last residue. Each record gives: V gene, J gene, CDR3 protein.

TRBV9	TRBJ2-6	CASSVAVSESGANVLTF
TRBV2	TRBJ2-3	CASSETQNTDTQYF
TRBV5-1	TRBJ1-2	CASSGSATENYGYTF
TRBV5-4	TRBJ2-1	CASTSLLAGEDNEQFF
TRBV2	TRBJ2-1	CAAHRDLQFF
TRBV12-3/TRBV12-4	TRBJ1-1	CASSQTEGRTEAFF
TRBV6-1	TRBJ2-3	CASSVTPDTQYF
TRBV7-8	TRBJ2-7	CASSPGLRGYEQYF
TRBV12-3/TRBV12-4	TRBJ2-7	CASSMRSYEQYF
TRBV12-3/TRBV12-4	TRBJ1-2	CASSPTGRDRGYTF
TRBV7-9	TRBJ1-1	CASSFDLDTEAFF
TRBV7-2	TRBJ2-3	CASSLARGVDTQYF
TRBV20-1	TRBJ2-1	CSAPPRGVDEQFF
TRBV12-3/TRBV12-4	TRBJ1-2	CASSTPRYRYGYTF
TRBV5-1	TRBJ2-3	CASSLAGSGDTQYF
TRBV6-2/TRBV6-3	TRBJ2-3	CASKSRATGDTQYF